This TCR beta chain is from a study of shared T cell receptors in the human thymus. This table comes from immunoSEQ multiplex PCR, and its TCRdb copy is limited to in-frame clones, with some not included. The data show under 850,000 clones, with roughly 90% seen just once and around 0.0099% held by the top ten. This clone was found once. Germline lookup yields CDR1 SGHDN and CDR2 FVKESK. CDR3 length equals 19 residues. V shed 1 base and J 0 bases; nucleotides not matched to a gene: 12. These sequences were also reported in another study, on human thymus T cells. That report adds: Thymic tissue was derived from resections collected during corrective heart surgery. Related studies noted strongly shared thymic repertoires across unrelated people.

The receptor comes from a boy in the first two years of life with a congenital heart defect. The chain joins TRBV14 to TRBJ2-7; 10 bases fit TRBD2. The sample consisted of thymocytes. CDR3 sequence reads: CASSQGSPSGSLFSYEQYF. CDR3 nucleotide sequence: TGTGCCAGCAGCCAAGGATCTCCTAGCGGGAGCCTGTTCTCCTACGAGCAGTACTTC.